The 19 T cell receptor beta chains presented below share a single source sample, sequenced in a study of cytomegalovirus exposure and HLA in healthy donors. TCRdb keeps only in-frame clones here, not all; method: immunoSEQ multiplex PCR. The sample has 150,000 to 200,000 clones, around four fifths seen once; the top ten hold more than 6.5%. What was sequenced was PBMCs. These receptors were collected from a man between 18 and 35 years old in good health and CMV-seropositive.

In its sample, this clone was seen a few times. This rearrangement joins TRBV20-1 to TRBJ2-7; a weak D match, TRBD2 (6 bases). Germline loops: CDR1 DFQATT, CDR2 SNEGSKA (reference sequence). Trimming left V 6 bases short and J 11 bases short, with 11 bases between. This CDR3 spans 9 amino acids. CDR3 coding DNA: TGCAGTGCGGAGGGAGCAAAGTACTTC. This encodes CSAEGAKYF.

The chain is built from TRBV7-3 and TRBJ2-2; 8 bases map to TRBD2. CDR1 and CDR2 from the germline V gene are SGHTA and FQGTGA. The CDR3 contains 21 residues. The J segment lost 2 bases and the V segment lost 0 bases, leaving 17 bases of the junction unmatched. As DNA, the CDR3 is TGTGCCAGCAGCTTAACCCCCGGGTCACGGCGTAGCGGGACCAACACCGGGGAGCTGTTTTTT. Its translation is CASSLTPGSRRSGTNTGELFF.

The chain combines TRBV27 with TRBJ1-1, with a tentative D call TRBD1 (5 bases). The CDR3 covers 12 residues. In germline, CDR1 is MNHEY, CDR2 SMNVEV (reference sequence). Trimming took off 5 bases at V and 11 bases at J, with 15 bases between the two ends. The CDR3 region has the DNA TGTGCCAGCAGTCCCCAGGGTTTGGAGGCTTTCTTT. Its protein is CASSPQGLEAFF.

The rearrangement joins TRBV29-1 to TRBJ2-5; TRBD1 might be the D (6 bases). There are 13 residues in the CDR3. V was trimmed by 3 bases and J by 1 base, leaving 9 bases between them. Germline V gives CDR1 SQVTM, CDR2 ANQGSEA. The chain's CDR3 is CSVDGQFQETQYF. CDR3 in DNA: TGCAGCGTTGACGGACAGTTCCAAGAGACCCAGTACTTC. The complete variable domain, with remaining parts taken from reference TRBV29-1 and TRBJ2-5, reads SAVISQKPSRDICQRGTSLTIQCQVDSQVTMMFWYRQQPGQSLTLIATANQGSEATYESGFVIDKFPISRPNLTFSTLTVSNMSPEDSSIYLCSVDGQFQETQYFGPGTRLLVL.

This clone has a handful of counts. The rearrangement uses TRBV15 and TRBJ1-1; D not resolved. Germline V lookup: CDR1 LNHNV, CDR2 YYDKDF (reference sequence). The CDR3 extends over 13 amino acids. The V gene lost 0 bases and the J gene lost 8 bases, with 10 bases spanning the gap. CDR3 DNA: TGTGCCACCAGCAGAGATCCTGGGGAGGAAGCTTTCTTT. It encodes CATSRDPGEEAFF.

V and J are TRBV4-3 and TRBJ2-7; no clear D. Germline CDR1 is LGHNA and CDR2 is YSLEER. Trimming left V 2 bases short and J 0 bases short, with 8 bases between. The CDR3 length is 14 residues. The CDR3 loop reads CASSQSRYSYEQYF. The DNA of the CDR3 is TGCGCCAGCAGCCAATCCCGGTACTCCTACGAGCAGTACTTC.

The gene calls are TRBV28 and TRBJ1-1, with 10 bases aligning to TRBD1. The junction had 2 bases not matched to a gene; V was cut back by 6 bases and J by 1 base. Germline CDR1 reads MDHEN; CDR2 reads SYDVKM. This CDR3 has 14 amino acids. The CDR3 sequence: CASRTGGTNTEAFF. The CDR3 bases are TGTGCCAGCAGGACAGGGGGCACGAACACTGAAGCTTTCTTT.

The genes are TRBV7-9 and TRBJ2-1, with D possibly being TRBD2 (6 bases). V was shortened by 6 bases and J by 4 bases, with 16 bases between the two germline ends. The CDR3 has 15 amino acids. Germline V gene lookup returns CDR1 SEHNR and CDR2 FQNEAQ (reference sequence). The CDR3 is CASSNRDSIYNEQFF. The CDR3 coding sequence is TGTGCCAGCAGTAACCGGGACTCAATTTACAATGAGCAGTTCTTC.

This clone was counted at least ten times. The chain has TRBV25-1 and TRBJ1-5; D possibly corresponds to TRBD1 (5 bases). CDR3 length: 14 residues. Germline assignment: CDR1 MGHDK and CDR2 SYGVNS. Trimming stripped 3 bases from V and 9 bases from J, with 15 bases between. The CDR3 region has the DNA TGTGCCAGCAGTGATTCAGGGTCCTCTCGGCCCCAGCATTTT. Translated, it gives CASSDSGSSRPQHF.

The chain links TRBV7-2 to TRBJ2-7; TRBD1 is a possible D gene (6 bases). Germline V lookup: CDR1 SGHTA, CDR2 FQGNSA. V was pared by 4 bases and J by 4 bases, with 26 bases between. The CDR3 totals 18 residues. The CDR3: CASSSNGRVAGDSYEQYF. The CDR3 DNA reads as TGTGCCAGCAGCTCGAACGGAAGGGTTGCAGGGGATTCTTACGAGCAGTACTTC.

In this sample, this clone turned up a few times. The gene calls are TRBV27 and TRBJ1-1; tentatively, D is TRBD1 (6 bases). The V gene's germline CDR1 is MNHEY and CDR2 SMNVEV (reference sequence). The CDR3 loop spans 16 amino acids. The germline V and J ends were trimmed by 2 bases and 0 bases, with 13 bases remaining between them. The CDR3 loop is CASSLEQGRLNTEAFF. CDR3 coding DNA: TGTGCCAGCAGTTTAGAGCAGGGGCGCTTGAACACTGAAGCTTTCTTT.

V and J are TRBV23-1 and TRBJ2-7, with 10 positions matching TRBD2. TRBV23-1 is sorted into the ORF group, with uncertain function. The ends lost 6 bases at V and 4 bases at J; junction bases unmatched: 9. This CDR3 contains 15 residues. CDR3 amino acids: CASSITASGSYEQYF. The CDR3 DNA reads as TGCGCCAGCAGCATTACGGCTAGCGGGAGTTACGAGCAGTACTTC.

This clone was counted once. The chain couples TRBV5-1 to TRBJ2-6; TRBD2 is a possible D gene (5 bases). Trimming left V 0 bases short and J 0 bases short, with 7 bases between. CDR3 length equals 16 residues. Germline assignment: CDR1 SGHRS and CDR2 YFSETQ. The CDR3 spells CASSLGAVSGANVLTF. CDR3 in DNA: TGCGCCAGCAGCTTGGGAGCGGTCTCTGGGGCCAACGTCCTGACTTTC.

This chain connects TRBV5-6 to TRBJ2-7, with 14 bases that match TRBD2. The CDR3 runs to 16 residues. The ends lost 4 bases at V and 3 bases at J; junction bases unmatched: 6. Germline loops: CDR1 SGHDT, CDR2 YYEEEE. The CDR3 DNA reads TGTGCCAGCAGCGACGGACTAGCGGGAGGTGGCTACGAGCAGTACTTC. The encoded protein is CASSDGLAGGGYEQYF.

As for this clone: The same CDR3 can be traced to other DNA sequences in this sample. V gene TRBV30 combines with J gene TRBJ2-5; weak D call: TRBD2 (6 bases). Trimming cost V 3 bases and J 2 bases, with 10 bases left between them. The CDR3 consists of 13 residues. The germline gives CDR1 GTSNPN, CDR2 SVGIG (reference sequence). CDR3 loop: CAWRGGGQETQYF. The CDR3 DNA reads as TGTGCCTGGAGGGGTGGGGGGCAAGAGACCCAGTACTTC.

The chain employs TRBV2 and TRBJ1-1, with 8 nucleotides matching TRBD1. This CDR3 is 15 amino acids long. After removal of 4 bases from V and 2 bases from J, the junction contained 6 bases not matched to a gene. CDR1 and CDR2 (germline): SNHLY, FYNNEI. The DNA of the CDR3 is TGTGCCAGCAGTGGAGAACAGGGGGGAAACACTGAAGCTTTCTTT. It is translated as CASSGEQGGNTEAFF. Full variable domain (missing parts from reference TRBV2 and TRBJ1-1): EPEVTQTPSHQVTQMGQEVILRCVPISNHLYFYWYRQILGQKVEFLVSFYNNEISEKSEIFDDQFSVERPDGSNFTLKIRSTKLEDSAMYFCASSGEQGGNTEAFFGQGTRLTVV.

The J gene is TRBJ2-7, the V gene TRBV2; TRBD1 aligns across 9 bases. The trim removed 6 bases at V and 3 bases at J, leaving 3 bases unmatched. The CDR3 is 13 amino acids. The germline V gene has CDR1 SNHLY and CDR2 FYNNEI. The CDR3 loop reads CASSRTGVYEQYF. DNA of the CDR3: TGTGCCAGCAGCAGGACAGGGGTCTACGAGCAGTACTTC.

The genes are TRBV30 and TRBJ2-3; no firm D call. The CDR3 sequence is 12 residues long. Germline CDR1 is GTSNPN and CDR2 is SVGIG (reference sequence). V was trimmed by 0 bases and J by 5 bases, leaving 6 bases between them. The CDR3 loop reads CAWSVVRDTQYF. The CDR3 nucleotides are TGTGCCTGGAGTGTTGTTCGAGATACGCAGTATTTT.

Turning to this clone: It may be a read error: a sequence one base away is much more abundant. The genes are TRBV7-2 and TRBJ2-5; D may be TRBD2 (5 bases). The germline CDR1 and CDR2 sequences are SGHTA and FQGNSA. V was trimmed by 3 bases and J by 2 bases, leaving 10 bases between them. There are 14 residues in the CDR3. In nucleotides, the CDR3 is TGTGCCAGCAGCTTTATCCCGGGGCAAGAGACCCAGTACTTC. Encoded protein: CASSFIPGQETQYF. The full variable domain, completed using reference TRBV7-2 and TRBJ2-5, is GAGVSQSPSNKVTEKGKDVELRCDPISGHTALYWYRQSLGQGLEFLIYFQGNSAPDKSGLPSDRFSAERTGGSVSTLTIQRTQQEDSAVYLCASSFIPGQETQYFGPGTRLLVL.